This T cell receptor (beta chain) is from a study of T cell responses to AZD1222 COVID-19 vaccine. Findings and caveats of the study: Donor demographics were predominantly white British with a female majority; clonal diversity may be underestimated. Spike-specific TCR breadth and depth grew following two AZD1222 doses.

With respect to this clone: The target antigen is unknown.

The CDR3 loop spans 13 amino acids. V lost 6 bases to trimming and J lost 0 bases, with 8 bases between them. Germline CDR1 is MDHEN and CDR2 is SYDVKM. Here immunoSEQ multiplex PCR was the method, and the copy in TCRdb shows in-frame clones only, minus some. The sample yields under 150,000 clones, under 95% seen once. Specimen: peripheral blood, collected on day 0 of MenACWY control vaccination. The chain joins TRBV28 to TRBJ1-1; a weak D match, TRBD1 (5 bases). This receptor was taken from an adult in good health. The CDR3 sequence: CASSRDLNTEAFF. The DNA of the CDR3 is TGTGCCAGCAGCAGGGACCTGAACACTGAAGCTTTCTTT.